This T cell receptor beta chain was identified during a study of blood T cell repertoires in COVID-19. In the source study's methods: Estimation of nucleated cell counts relied on the amplification of reference gene primers. TCRdb keeps only in-frame clones here, not all; method: immunoSEQ multiplex PCR. The DNA was the basis for D and trimming; V, J and clone size are from that table. The sample has over 150,000 clones, approximately 83% seen once. CDR1 MNHNY and CDR2 SVGAGI come from the germline V gene (reference sequence). The CDR3 loop spans 14 amino acids. Trimming removed 6 bases from V and 4 bases from J, with 15 bases in between. In this sample, this clone turned up a few times.

The sequence was collected from a woman of 80 years or more with active or convalescent COVID-19. Sequences were obtained from peripheral blood. The rearrangement uses TRBV6-6 and TRBJ1-2; D is ambiguous. CDR3 sequence reads: CASRESRTRYGYTF. CDR3 sequence (DNA): TGTGCCAGCAGGGAGTCCAGAACTCGCTATGGCTACACCTTC.